This T cell receptor (beta chain) is drawn from a study of blood T cell repertoires in COVID-19. About the research overall: COVID-19 samples from acute and convalescent phases originated in the United States, Italy and Spain. Sources were T cells, B-cell-depleted T cells, or PBMCs; the material itself was cDNA or gDNA.

Only a few counts were recorded for this clone. Authors' data handling: It was from reference gene primer amplification that nucleated cell counts were estimated. TCRdb's table, derived via immunoSEQ multiplex PCR, lists solely in-frame clones and lacks some. The DNA was the basis for D and trimming; V, J and clone size are from that table. The sample carries approximately 120,000 clones, about 85% recorded once. The CDR3 sequence is 14 residues long. Per germline, CDR1 SNHLY and CDR2 FYNNEI. The V gene lost 10 bases and the J gene lost 1 base, with 11 bases spanning the gap. The origin of this receptor is a woman aged 80 or older with acute or convalescent COVID-19. Material: peripheral blood. The rearrangement joins TRBV2 to TRBJ1-6; TRBD1 is a possible D gene (5 bases). This CDR3 is CATGGASYNSPLHF. CDR3 in DNA: TGTGCCACCGGCGGGGCGTCCTATAATTCACCCCTCCACTTT.